A selection of T cell receptor beta chains follows, all from one sample in a study of blood T cells in healthy people across ages. TCRdb called the 5' RACE reads again in MiXCR, with one record for every CDR3 protein. The repertoire holds 780,000 or so distinct CDR3 sequences, with approximately 53% as singletons. Sequencing was performed on blood. These receptors all come from a middle-aged man in good health. Both conserved end residues are part of each CDR3.

J gene,V gene,CDR3 protein
TRBJ2-5,TRBV20-1,CSAREVSGQETQYF
TRBJ2-7,TRBV7-2,CASTALNRVEQYF
TRBJ1-1,TRBV10-3,CAISFTGDTEAFF
-,TRBV7-2,CASTPGAHRAFF
TRBJ2-5,TRBV3-1,CASSQGRSEQYF
TRBJ2-2,TRBV10-3,CAIGAGELFF
TRBJ2-1,TRBV28,CASSSAGARSYNEQFF
TRBJ1-5,TRBV28,CATEPGQGRNQPRHF
TRBJ2-1,TRBV12-3/TRBV12-4,CASSPLGDGHWNEQFF
TRBJ2-3,TRBV19,CASSKGQASTDTQYF
TRBJ2-5,TRBV4-1,CASSQGTGVQETQYF
TRBJ1-2,TRBV20-1,CSARGTGFYGYTF